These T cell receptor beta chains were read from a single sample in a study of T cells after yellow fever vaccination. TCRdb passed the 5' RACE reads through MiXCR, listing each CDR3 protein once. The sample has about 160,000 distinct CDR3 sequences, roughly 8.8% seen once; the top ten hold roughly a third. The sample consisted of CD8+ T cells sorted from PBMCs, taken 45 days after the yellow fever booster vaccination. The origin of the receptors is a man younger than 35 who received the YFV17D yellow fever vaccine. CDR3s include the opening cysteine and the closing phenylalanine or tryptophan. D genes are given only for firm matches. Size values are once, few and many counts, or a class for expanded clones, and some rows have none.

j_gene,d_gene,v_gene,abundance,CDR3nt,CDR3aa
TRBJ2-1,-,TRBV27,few,TGTGCCAGCAGTCCCAAGGACCAGGGTGCCTACAATGAGCAGTTCTTC,CASSPKDQGAYNEQFF
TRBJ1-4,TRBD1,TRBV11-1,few,TGTGCCAGCAGCCCAACCCCCGGGACAGCCGATGAAAAACTGTTTTTT,CASSPTPGTADEKLFF
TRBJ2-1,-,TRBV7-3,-,TGTGCCAGCAGCTTAGGGCTAACTGAGCAGTTCTTC,CASSLGLTEQFF
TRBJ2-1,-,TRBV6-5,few,TGTGCCAGCAGTTACGTTCAGGGTGGCAATGAGCAGTTCTTC,CASSYVQGGNEQFF
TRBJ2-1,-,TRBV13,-,TGTGCCAGCAGCTTAGGGGGGCCACTCGCCAGCAATGAGCAGTTCTTC,CASSLGGPLASNEQFF
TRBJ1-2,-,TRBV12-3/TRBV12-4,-,TGTGCCACCAACACAGGCTCCAATAACTATGGCTACACCTTC,CATNTGSNNYGYTF
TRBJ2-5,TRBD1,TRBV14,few,TGTGCCAGCAGCCAGATGGGACAGGGGATCGGGGAGACCCAGTACTTC,CASSQMGQGIGETQYF
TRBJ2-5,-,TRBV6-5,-,TGTGCCAGCAGTTACTCAGCCTCTCAAGAGACCCAGTACTTC,CASSYSASQETQYF
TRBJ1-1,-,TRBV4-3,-,TGCGCCAGCAGCCAAGCTTTTCTCGCGAACACTGAAGCTTTCTTT,CASSQAFLANTEAFF
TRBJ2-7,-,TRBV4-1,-,TGCGCCAGCAGCCCGACGATATCGTTAAGATCCGCCGACGAGCAGTACTTC,CASSPTISLRSADEQYF
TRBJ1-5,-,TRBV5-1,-,TGCGCCAGCAGCCCGACAGACTATAGCAATCAGCCCCAGCATTTT,CASSPTDYSNQPQHF
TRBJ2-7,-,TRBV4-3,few,TGCGCCAGCAGCCCAATGACAGGAGCCTCCTACGAGCAGTACTTC,CASSPMTGASYEQYF
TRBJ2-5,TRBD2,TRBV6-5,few,TGTGCCAGCAGTACGCTAGCGGGGGCCGGGGAGACCCAGTACTTC,CASSTLAGAGETQYF
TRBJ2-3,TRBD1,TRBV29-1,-,TGCAGCGTCGCCACCTGGGACAGGGAGGCAGATACGCAGTATTTT,CSVATWDREADTQYF
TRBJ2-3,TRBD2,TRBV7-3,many,TGTGCCAGCAGCCCAGCGGGGGGGGACACAGATACGCAGTATTTT,CASSPAGGDTDTQYF
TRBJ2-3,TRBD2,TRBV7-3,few,TGTGCCAGCAGCTTACCCGGGACTAGCGGGACAGATACGCAGTATTTT,CASSLPGTSGTDTQYF
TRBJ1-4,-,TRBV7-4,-,TGTGCCAGCAGCTTAGTCTCTTGGGGGATTCCGTTTGCAACTAATGAAAAACTGTTTTTT,CASSLVSWGIPFATNEKLFF
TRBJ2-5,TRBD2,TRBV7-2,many,TGTGCCAGCAGCCTCGGACTAGCGGGGTCGCTAACCACCCAGTACTTC,CASSLGLAGSLTTQYF
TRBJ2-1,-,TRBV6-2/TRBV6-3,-,TGTGCCAGCAGTTACGACGCGGAAACCTACAATGAGCAGTTCTTC,CASSYDAETYNEQFF
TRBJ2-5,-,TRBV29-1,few,TGCAGCGTGGGGGGCAGGGAAGAGACCCAGTACTTC,CSVGGREETQYF
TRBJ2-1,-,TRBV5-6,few,TGTGCCAGCGCCAGCTTCAGGCTTTACAATGAGCAGTTCTTC,CASASFRLYNEQFF
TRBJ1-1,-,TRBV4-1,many,TGCGCCAGCAGCCAGAGGCCAGGGGTCACTGAAGCTTTCTTT,CASSQRPGVTEAFF
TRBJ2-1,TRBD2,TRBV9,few,TGTGCCAGCAGCTCGCGGAGTAGCGGGGGATACAATGAGCAGTTCTTC,CASSSRSSGGYNEQFF
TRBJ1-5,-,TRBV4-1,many,TGCGCCAGCAGCCAAGATATGGGGAGCAATCAGCCCCAGCATTTT,CASSQDMGSNQPQHF
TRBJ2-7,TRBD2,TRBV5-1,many,TGCGCCAGCAGCTTGGCCGCTAGCGGATACGAGCAGTACTTC,CASSLAASGYEQYF
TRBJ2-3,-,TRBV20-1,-,TGCAGTGCTAGAGATTCGGGGGATACGCAGTATTTT,CSARDSGDTQYF
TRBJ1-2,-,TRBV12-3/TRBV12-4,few,TGTGCCAGCAGTTTCCAGGGAGCTTACTATGGCTACACCTTC,CASSFQGAYYGYTF
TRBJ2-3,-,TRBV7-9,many,TGTGCCAGCAGCCCCCGGCAGGGCCCAGATACGCAGTATTTT,CASSPRQGPDTQYF
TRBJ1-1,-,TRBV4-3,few,TGCGCCAGCAGCCAAGATGAAGACGGCCCGAAGATGGCTTTCTTT,CASSQDEDGPKMAFF
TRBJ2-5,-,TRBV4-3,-,TGCGCCAGCAGCCAAGATGGTGGCAGTGACCAAGAGACCCAGTACTTC,CASSQDGGSDQETQYF
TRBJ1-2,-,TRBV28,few,TGTGCCAGCAGTTCCTGGGGGAGCTCTAACTATGGCTACACCTTC,CASSSWGSSNYGYTF
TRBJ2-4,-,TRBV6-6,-,TGTGCCAGCAGTTACCCTTGGGGTTCTCGGGACATTCAGTACTTC,CASSYPWGSRDIQYF
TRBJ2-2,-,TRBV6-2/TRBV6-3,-,TGTGCCAGCAAGCAGGTGAACACCGGGGAGCTGTTTTTT,CASKQVNTGELFF
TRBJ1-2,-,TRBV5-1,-,TGCGCCAGCAGCCCGGGGTTGCAGGGGCTATTCAAGTATGGCTACACCTTC,CASSPGLQGLFKYGYTF
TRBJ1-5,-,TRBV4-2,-,TGTGCCAGCAGCCCTTGGGCACTAAATAGCAATCAGCCCCAGCATTTT,CASSPWALNSNQPQHF
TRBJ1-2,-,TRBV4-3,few,TGCGCCAGCAGCCAAGAAACAGGGTCACCAAATGGCTACACCTTC,CASSQETGSPNGYTF
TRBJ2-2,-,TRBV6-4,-,TGTGCCAGCAGTGACGGGGTATCGGACACCGGGGAGCTGTTTTTT,CASSDGVSDTGELFF
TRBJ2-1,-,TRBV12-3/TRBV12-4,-,TGTGCCAGCAGGCCGGGACCCAATGAGCAGTTCTTC,CASRPGPNEQFF
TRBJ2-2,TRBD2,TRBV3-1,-,TGTGCCAGCAGCCAAGGGACTAGACACACCGGGGAGCTGTTTTTT,CASSQGTRHTGELFF
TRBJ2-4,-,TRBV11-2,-,TGTGCCAGCAGCTTAGTGGGGGTACCTCAGTACTTC,CASSLVGVPQYF
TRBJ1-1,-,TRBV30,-,TGTGCCTGGAGTGTAGGACAGTTGGGGTGGAACACTGAAGCTTTCTTT,CAWSVGQLGWNTEAFF
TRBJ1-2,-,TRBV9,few,TGTGCCAGCAGCGTAGTAGGCAGAGGCTCTATCGATGGCTACACCTTC,CASSVVGRGSIDGYTF
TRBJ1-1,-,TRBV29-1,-,TGCAGCGGACGATGGAGCGGCACTGAAGCTTTCTTT,CSGRWSGTEAFF
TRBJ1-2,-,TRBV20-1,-,TGCAGTGCTAGAGATCTGACGGTTTATGGCTACACCTTC,CSARDLTVYGYTF
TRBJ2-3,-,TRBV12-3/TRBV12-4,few,TGTGCCAGCAGGAAGGACAGAAACACAGATACGCAGTATTTT,CASRKDRNTDTQYF
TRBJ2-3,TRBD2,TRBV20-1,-,TGCAGTGCTAGAGTTCTGACTAGCGGGGGGGCGATAACAGATACGCAGTATTTT,CSARVLTSGGAITDTQYF
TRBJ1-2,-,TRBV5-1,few,TGCGCCAGCAGCTTGTCGTCCGGGAAGGTCGATGGCTACACCTTC,CASSLSSGKVDGYTF
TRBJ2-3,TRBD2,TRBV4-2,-,TGTGCCAGCAGCCATCTTAGCGGGGGGCAGGGAGATACGCAGTATTTT,CASSHLSGGQGDTQYF
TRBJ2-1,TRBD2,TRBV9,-,TGTGCCAGCGGCGGGACTAGCGGCAATGAGCAGTTCTTC,CASGGTSGNEQFF
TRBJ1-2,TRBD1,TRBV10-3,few,TGTGCCATCAAAGCATGGAGGATGACAGGGCGGACGGAGGACTATGGCTACACCTTC,CAIKAWRMTGRTEDYGYTF
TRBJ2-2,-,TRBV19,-,TGTGCCAGTAGTATAAGGCACGGGGAGCTGTTTTTT,CASSIRHGELFF